The 27 T cell receptor beta chains below all came from one sample that was sequenced in a study of shared clonotypes between healthy human individuals. Sequencing was performed with immunoSEQ multiplex PCR; in TCRdb, only in-frame clones are kept and a portion is missing. The sample has some 470,000 clones, about three quarters seen once. Input material: PBMCs. Source of these receptors: a woman in her thirties or forties in good health. Some clones in this sample may be carry-over from other donors' samples.

As concerns this clone: Distinct nucleotide sequences in the sample also encode this CDR3. V and J are TRBV7-8 and TRBJ2-5; D is undetermined. The germline V and J ends were trimmed by 1 base and 1 base, with 7 bases remaining between them. CDR1 and CDR2 (germline): SGHVS, FQNEAQ. The CDR3 runs to 14 residues. This chain's CDR3 is CASSLGGIQETQYF. The CDR3 DNA follows: TGTGCCAGCAGCTTAGGGGGAATCCAAGAGACCCAGTACTTC. Filled out from reference TRBV7-8 and TRBJ2-5, the complete variable domain reads GAGVSQSPRYKVAKRGQDVALRCDPISGHVSLFWYQQALGQGPEFLTYFQNEAQLDKSGLPSDRFFAERPEGSVSTLKIQRTQQEDSAVYLCASSLGGIQETQYFGPGTRLLVL.

The chain couples TRBV28 to TRBJ2-1; weak D call: TRBD1 (6 bases). Germline V gene lookup returns CDR1 MDHEN and CDR2 SYDVKM. The ends were cut back, 7 bases at V and 4 bases at J, with 11 bases in the middle. The CDR3 length is 13 residues. This CDR3 reads CASTTGLYNEQFF. The CDR3 bases are TGTGCCAGCACAACAGGGCTATACAATGAGCAGTTCTTC.

This sequence joins TRBV6-5 and TRBJ2-2; D could derive from TRBD1 or TRBD2 (5 bases each). CDR1 and CDR2 (germline): MNHEY, SVGAGI. CDR3 size: 15 residues. V was cut by 6 bases and J by 5 bases, with 16 bases left in between. The CDR3 protein is CASRQSGTATGELFF. The CDR3 DNA reads as TGTGCCAGCAGACAGTCCGGGACCGCTACCGGGGAGCTGTTTTTT.

This chain joins TRBV7-7 and TRBJ2-5; 7 bases are shared with TRBD1. This CDR3 is 15 amino acids long. Trimming at V came to 5 bases and at J to 1 base, leaving 7 bases not matched to a gene. Per the germline V gene, CDR1 is SSHAT and CDR2 is FNYEAQ (reference sequence). The CDR3 coding sequence is TGTGCCAGCAGCCGGACAGGAGTCCGCCAAGAGACCCAGTACTTC. Translated: CASSRTGVRQETQYF.

The gene calls are TRBV19 and TRBJ1-5; D ambiguous. CDR1 is LNHDA and CDR2 is SQIVND in the germline V gene (reference sequence). V was cut by 4 bases and J by 5 bases, with 9 bases left in between. The CDR3 runs to 13 residues. The CDR3 bases are TGTGCCAGTAGTACGGTCGGCTATCAGCCCCAGCATTTT. Amino acids: CASSTVGYQPQHF.

This chain uses TRBV2 with TRBJ2-7; possibly TRBD1 or TRBD2 for D (5 bases each). The germline V and J ends were trimmed by 4 bases and 4 bases, with 14 bases remaining between them. Germline CDR1 reads SNHLY; CDR2 reads FYNNEI. The CDR3 is 14 residues long. The chain's CDR3 is CASSGETASYEQYF. The DNA of the CDR3 is TGTGCCAGCAGTGGGGAGACAGCCAGTTACGAGCAGTACTTC.

This clone has only a few counts. The chain couples TRBV28 to TRBJ2-2; no reliable D call. V lost 6 bases and J 7 bases, leaving 3 bases between the germline ends. CDR1 MDHEN and CDR2 SYDVKM come from the germline V gene. CDR3 length: 10 amino acids. For the CDR3, the DNA is TGTGCCAGCAGAGGCGGGGAGCTGTTTTTT. This codes for CASRGGELFF.

A word on this clone: One junction end does not reproduce the germline sequence, and a read error may be involved. This sequence joins TRBV30 and TRBJ2-7; D is uncertain. The CDR3 runs to 11 residues. The V gene's germline CDR1 is GTSNPN and CDR2 SVGIG (reference sequence). CDR3 nucleotide sequence: TGTGCCTGGAGTTATGGTGGCTTACCCAGCTTC. It is translated as CAWSYGGLPSF.

This clone was counted only a few times. J is TRBJ1-1 and V is TRBV19, with D unresolved. CDR1 and CDR2 (germline): LNHDA, SQIVND (reference sequence). With 3 bases removed from V and 0 bases from J, the gap between germline ends came to 8 bases. This CDR3 has 14 amino acids. CDR3 sequence reads: CASSMVTLNTEAFF. The DNA of the CDR3 is TGTGCCAGTAGTATGGTAACGTTGAACACTGAAGCTTTCTTT.

V gene TRBV28 combines with J gene TRBJ1-6; TRBD1 might be the D (6 bases). Trimming pared 1 base from V and 8 bases from J, leaving 18 bases between. CDR3 length: 17 residues. The germline gives CDR1 MDHEN, CDR2 SYDVKM. The CDR3 loop reads CASSLYQGTLRHSPLHF. As DNA, the CDR3 is TGTGCCAGCAGTTTATACCAGGGGACTCTCCGACATTCACCCCTCCACTTT.

About this clone: The sample contains more than one DNA sequence encoding this CDR3. This chain joins TRBV9 and TRBJ2-7; 7 nucleotides line up with TRBD2. Trimming took 0 bases from V and 3 from J; bases not matched to a gene: 3. CDR3 size: 14 residues. CDR1 is SGDLS and CDR2 is YYNGEE in the germline V gene. In DNA, the CDR3 is TGTGCCAGCAGCGTAGGCCTAGCGGACTACGAGCAGTACTTC. Translating gives CASSVGLADYEQYF.

The CDR3 DNA is TGTGCCACCAGCGGCCGGGAGACCCAGTACTTC. Translating it yields CATSGRETQYF. The chain links TRBV15 to TRBJ2-5; D is undetermined. The CDR3 extends over 11 amino acids. Germline assignment: CDR1 LNHNV and CDR2 YYDKDF (reference sequence). Trimming cost V 5 bases and J 5 bases, with 6 bases left between them.

This clone was detected only a few times. The J gene is TRBJ1-1, the V gene TRBV25-1, with D uncertain. The germline CDR1 and CDR2 sequences are MGHDK and SYGVNS. Trimming removed 4 bases at V and 6 bases at J, with 15 bases between. The CDR3 length is 14 residues. In DNA form, the CDR3 reads TGTGCCAGCAGTGCCCCAGGAGGGAGATCTGAAGCTTTCTTT. It is translated as CASSAPGGRSEAFF.

A note on this clone: This same CDR3 is encoded by further DNA sequences in the sample. This chain links TRBV7-9 with TRBJ1-2; D gene ambiguous. The CDR3 extends over 13 amino acids. Deletions cut 1 base from V and 2 bases from J, with 5 bases between. From germline, CDR1 is SEHNR and CDR2 FQNEAQ (reference sequence). The CDR3 DNA sequence: TGTGCCAGCAGCTTAGGGCAAAACTATGGCTACACCTTC. Translating it yields CASSLGQNYGYTF.

This clone has a handful of counts. The rearrangement links TRBV27 to TRBJ2-6, with D possibly TRBD2 on 6 matching bases. The CDR3 totals 17 residues. The germline gives CDR1 MNHEY, CDR2 SMNVEV (reference sequence). V lost 4 bases, J lost 0 bases, and 13 bases lay in between. The CDR3 spells CASSSGGSHSGANVLTF. As DNA, the CDR3 is TGTGCCAGCAGTTCCGGGGGTTCTCACTCTGGGGCCAACGTCCTGACTTTC.

The gene calls are TRBV25-1 and TRBJ1-4, with TRBD1 matching over 7 bases. V was pared by 4 bases and J by 7 bases, with 9 bases of the junction left unmatched. Germline CDR1 is MGHDK and CDR2 is SYGVNS. The length of the CDR3 is 15 residues. The CDR3 nucleotides are TGTGCCAGCAGTGCCCCGGGACAGCGGGGTGAAAAACTGTTTTTT. Translation gives CASSAPGQRGEKLFF.

This clone was picked up a small number of times. This likely comes from a read error, as the CDR3 has no conserved phenylalanine or tryptophan at its end. The limits of the CDR3 on the DNA are not certain, so only TCRdb's listed CDR3 is given. The V gene is TRBV7-3, the J gene TRBJ1-2; TRBD1 reflects the table's D call only, with no check against the DNA. The CDR3 has 11 residues if both end residues are counted. Germline CDR1 and CDR2: SGHTA and FQGTGA. The CDR3 is CASWTAHFRVL.

This sequence joins TRBV28 and TRBJ2-1; tentatively, D is TRBD1 or TRBD2 (5 bases each). This CDR3 has 17 residues. The germline V gene encodes CDR1 MDHEN and CDR2 SYDVKM. Trimming left V 0 bases short and J 7 bases short, with 19 bases between. This CDR3 is CASSLWRGASVGNEQFF. The CDR3 DNA follows: TGTGCCAGCAGTTTATGGCGAGGGGCTAGTGTAGGTAATGAGCAGTTCTTC.

V is TRBV4-3 and J is TRBJ1-2; TRBD1 agrees at 10 bases. There are 18 residues in the CDR3. Germline CDR1 LGHNA, CDR2 YSLEER. The V gene end was trimmed by 3 bases and the J gene end by 4 bases; junction bases not matched to a gene: 14. This chain's CDR3 is CASSHFRQGARLIYGYTF. DNA for the CDR3: TGCGCCAGCAGCCACTTCAGACAGGGGGCGAGGCTAATCTATGGCTACACCTTC.

The CDR3 here is CASSLGLAGSYEQYF. The CDR3 bases are TGCGCCAGCAGCCTTGGACTAGCGGGATCTTACGAGCAGTACTTC. This chain uses TRBV4-1 with TRBJ2-7; 12 nucleotides line up with TRBD2. V was pared by 4 bases and J by 4 bases, with 5 bases of the junction left unmatched. The CDR3 consists of 15 residues. Germline V gene lookup returns CDR1 MGHRA and CDR2 YSYEKL.

V and J are TRBV27 and TRBJ1-2; D remains unclear. Per the germline V gene, CDR1 is MNHEY and CDR2 is SMNVEV (reference sequence). V lost 5 bases and J 4 bases, leaving 11 bases between the germline ends. The CDR3 length is 13 residues. The CDR3 DNA is TGTGCCAGCAGTAACGGGCCGGCCTATGGCTACACCTTC. It encodes CASSNGPAYGYTF.

As DNA, the CDR3 is TGCGCCAGCAGCCAAGGGAGGGGACACACTGAAGCTTTCTTT. This gives the protein CASSQGRGHTEAFF. J is TRBJ1-1 and V is TRBV4-1; TRBD1 is a possible D gene (5 bases). The V gene's germline CDR1 is MGHRA and CDR2 YSYEKL. This CDR3 is 14 amino acids long. The V end lost 1 base, the J end lost 3 bases, and 9 bases lay between the germline ends.

V is TRBV7-6 and J is TRBJ2-5, with D perhaps given as TRBD1 or TRBD2 (5 bases each). Between the trimmed V and J ends, which lost 8 bases and 0 bases, there was a span of 13 bases. CDR3 size: 14 residues. Per germline, CDR1 SGHVS and CDR2 FNYEAQ. Here the CDR3 DNA reads TGTGCCAGCCTCGGGACGGACTACCAAGAGACCCAGTACTTC. Its protein product is CASLGTDYQETQYF.

The chain couples TRBV7-2 to TRBJ2-2, with a weak D call TRBD2 (6 bases). Per germline, CDR1 SGHTA and CDR2 FQGNSA. This CDR3 spans 17 amino acids. V was shortened by 0 bases and J by 4 bases, with 15 bases between the two germline ends. The CDR3 DNA follows: TGTGCCAGCAGCTTAGCCCCCCCTAGCGCCTCCACCGGGGAGCTGTTTTTT. This gives the protein CASSLAPPSASTGELFF.

This clone occurred many times. The chain joins TRBV2 to TRBJ1-2; D call uncertain. The germline CDR1 and CDR2 sequences are SNHLY and FYNNEI. Between the trimmed V and J ends, which lost 1 base and 3 bases, there was a span of 6 bases. CDR3 size: 13 residues. CDR3 loop: CASSEGTDYGYTF. CDR3 bases: TGTGCCAGCAGTGAAGGGACGGACTATGGCTACACCTTC.

This clone has only a few counts. This chain connects TRBV30 to TRBJ1-2; TRBD1 might be the D (5 bases). Trimming pared 5 bases from V and 6 bases from J, leaving 13 bases between. From germline, CDR1 is GTSNPN and CDR2 SVGIG (reference sequence). The CDR3 has 12 residues. The CDR3 protein is CAWSGGFHGYTF. The CDR3 coding sequence is TGTGCCTGGTCTGGGGGTTTCCATGGCTACACCTTC.

This chain uses TRBV4-2 with TRBJ2-3; D gene unclear. Deletions cut 0 bases from V and 1 base from J, with 14 bases between. CDR3 length: 17 residues. Germline values: CDR1 LGHNA, CDR2 YNFKEQ. The DNA for the CDR3 is TGTGCCAGCAGCCAAGAATCCCCCGATGGTGGCACAGATACGCAGTATTTT. Translation gives CASSQESPDGGTDTQYF.